The clone carrying this T cell receptor (beta chain) was seen at least ten times. Its matching antigen is unknown. Time point given: patch test 1, 2 weeks after DPC sensitization. The treatment was: therapeutic diphenylcyclopropenone sensitization with weekly scalp DPC. From whole blood left unfractionated, total RNA was extracted. Per germline, CDR1 SNHLY and CDR2 FYNNEI. The V and J ends lost 0 bases and 4 bases, in that order; junction bases with no gene match: 9. The CDR3 is 17 amino acids. The entry originates in a study of human T cells and chemical hapten exposure. Study-wide background: Patches that contained 0.01% DPC were applied to the upper back and read at 6 days. Study-wide findings and caveats: Patch test score was positively correlated with the counts of TCRs that had expanded at PT1. Significantly more large CDR3 similarity clusters were formed by expanded TCRs than by controls.

TCRdb passed the RACE reads through MiXCR, listing each CDR3 protein once. The sample contains 300,000 to 350,000 distinct CDR3 sequences, around 7% of which appear only once. The chain joins TRBV2 to TRBJ2-3, with 8 positions matching TRBD2. Sequenced material: whole blood, taken in connection with sensitization to the hapten diphenylcyclopropenone (DPC). This TCR was sampled from a young woman with alopecia areata. Some clones in this sample may be carry-over from other donors' samples. CDR3 residues: CASSEASGLAGADTQYF. In DNA form, the CDR3 reads TGTGCCAGCAGTGAAGCTTCAGGACTAGCAGGGGCAGATACGCAGTATTTT.